A selection of T cell receptor beta chains follows, all from one sample in a study of T cells in Graves' hyperthyroidism and ophthalmopathy. MiXCR, run by TCRdb on the multiplex PCR reads, gives a single entry per CDR3 protein. The sample consists of 650,000 to 800,000 distinct CDR3 sequences, over 40% of them appearing once. Input material: peripheral blood or thyroid tissue (not recorded which). The receptors originated from an adult man with Graves' disease, either hyperthyroidism or ophthalmopathy (not recorded which). Both conserved end residues are part of each CDR3. Each record gives: J gene, clone size, D gene, V gene, CDR3 DNA, CDR3 protein. A D gene is named only where the DNA matches it firmly. Part of the rows lack a size; the others show once, few, many or a class for expanded clones.

J gene: TRBJ1-2; clone size: .; D gene: .; V gene: TRBV4-1; CDR3 DNA: TGCGCCAGCAGCCAAGATGAGTCACCCGTTAACTATGGCTACACCTTC; CDR3 protein: CASSQDESPVNYGYTF
J gene: TRBJ2-5; clone size: few; D gene: TRBD2; V gene: TRBV2; CDR3 DNA: TGTGCCAGCAGGGGCATAGGGACTAGCGGGAGTAGGGAGACCCAGTACTTC; CDR3 protein: CASRGIGTSGSRETQYF
J gene: TRBJ1-5; clone size: .; D gene: TRBD1; V gene: TRBV20-1; CDR3 DNA: TGCAGTGCTGGGGACAGGGGCCATCAGGGAGAGACCCAGCATTTT; CDR3 protein: CSAGDRGHQGETQHF
J gene: TRBJ1-3; clone size: few; D gene: TRBD1; V gene: TRBV5-8; CDR3 DNA: TGTGCCAGCAGCTGGAACAGGGGATCTGGAAACACCATATATTTT; CDR3 protein: CASSWNRGSGNTIYF
J gene: TRBJ1-5; clone size: .; D gene: .; V gene: TRBV2; CDR3 DNA: TGTGCCAGCAGTGCTAGACAGGACAATCAGCCCCAGCATTTT; CDR3 protein: CASSARQDNQPQHF
J gene: TRBJ1-5; clone size: .; D gene: .; V gene: TRBV19; CDR3 DNA: TGTGCCAGTATCAGTGAGTCTACCAGGCAGCCCCAGCATTTT; CDR3 protein: CASISESTRQPQHF
J gene: TRBJ2-7; clone size: many; D gene: .; V gene: TRBV7-2; CDR3 DNA: TGTGCCAGCAGCTTTGCAGGCTACGAGCAGTACTTC; CDR3 protein: CASSFAGYEQYF
J gene: TRBJ1-1; clone size: .; D gene: .; V gene: TRBV12-3/TRBV12-4; CDR3 DNA: TGTGCCAGCAGTTTGGCAGAACGGAGCACTGAAGCTTTCTTT; CDR3 protein: CASSLAERSTEAFF
J gene: TRBJ1-1; clone size: .; D gene: TRBD1; V gene: TRBV11-2; CDR3 DNA: TGTGCCAGCAGCTTAGAGGGCAGGGGGGAAGAAGCTTTCTTT; CDR3 protein: CASSLEGRGEEAFF
J gene: TRBJ2-7; clone size: .; D gene: TRBD2; V gene: TRBV20-1; CDR3 DNA: TGCAGTGCTAGAGTGGCGGGGGTGTCCCCCTACGAGCAGTACTTC; CDR3 protein: CSARVAGVSPYEQYF
J gene: TRBJ2-7; clone size: .; D gene: .; V gene: TRBV20-1; CDR3 DNA: TGCAGTGCTAGAGCTGGGGGCGGTATCTACGAGCAGTACTTC; CDR3 protein: CSARAGGGIYEQYF
J gene: TRBJ1-5; clone size: many; D gene: .; V gene: TRBV3-1; CDR3 DNA: TGTGCCAGCGGGCCTTACAATCAGCCCCAGCATTTT; CDR3 protein: CASGPYNQPQHF
J gene: TRBJ1-6; clone size: once; D gene: .; V gene: TRBV7-2; CDR3 DNA: TGTGCCAGCAGCTTAAGTGTGTCGAATTCACCCCTCCACTTT; CDR3 protein: CASSLSVSNSPLHF
J gene: TRBJ1-4; clone size: few; D gene: .; V gene: TRBV7-9; CDR3 DNA: TGTGCCAGCACCGACCCGCCAGGGAACAATGAAAAACTGTTTTTT; CDR3 protein: CASTDPPGNNEKLFF
J gene: TRBJ1-6; clone size: .; D gene: .; V gene: TRBV29-1; CDR3 DNA: TGCAGCGTTGAAGAGGGGTATTCACCCCTCCACTTT; CDR3 protein: CSVEEGYSPLHF
J gene: TRBJ1-6; clone size: .; D gene: .; V gene: TRBV7-3; CDR3 DNA: TGTGCCAGCAGTTTAGTGGACAGAAATTCACCCCTCCACTTT; CDR3 protein: CASSLVDRNSPLHF
J gene: TRBJ1-6; clone size: .; D gene: TRBD1; V gene: TRBV7-8; CDR3 DNA: TGCGCCAGCAGCCGGAGGACAGGGCCGGATTCACCCCTCCACTTT; CDR3 protein: CASSRRTGPDSPLHF
J gene: TRBJ1-4; clone size: few; D gene: .; V gene: TRBV5-1; CDR3 DNA: TGCGCCAGCAGCTTGAACGTTGGGGGTGATGAAAAACTGTTTTTT; CDR3 protein: CASSLNVGGDEKLFF
J gene: TRBJ2-7; clone size: .; D gene: TRBD1; V gene: TRBV7-2; CDR3 DNA: TGTGCCAGCAGCTTAGGACAGGGGGACGAGCGGTACTTC; CDR3 protein: CASSLGQGDERYF